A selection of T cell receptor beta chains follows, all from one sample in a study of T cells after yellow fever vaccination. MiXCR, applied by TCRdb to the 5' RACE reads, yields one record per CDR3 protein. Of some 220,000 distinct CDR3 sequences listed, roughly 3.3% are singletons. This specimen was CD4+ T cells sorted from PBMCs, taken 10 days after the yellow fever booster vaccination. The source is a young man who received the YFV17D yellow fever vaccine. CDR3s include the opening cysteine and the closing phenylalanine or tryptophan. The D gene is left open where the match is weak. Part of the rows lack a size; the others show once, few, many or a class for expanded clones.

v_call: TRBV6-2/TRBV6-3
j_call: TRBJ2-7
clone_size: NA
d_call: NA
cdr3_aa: CASRIQGYEQYF
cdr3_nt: TGTGCCAGCAGGATACAGGGCTACGAGCAGTACTTC

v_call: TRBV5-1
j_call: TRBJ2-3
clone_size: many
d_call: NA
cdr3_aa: CASSAEGTDTQYF
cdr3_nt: TGCGCCAGCTCCGCAGAAGGCACAGATACGCAGTATTTT

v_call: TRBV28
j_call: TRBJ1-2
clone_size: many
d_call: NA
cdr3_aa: CASRPSQGPLVSYTF
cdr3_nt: TGTGCCAGCAGGCCCTCCCAGGGGCCGCTTGTGAGCTACACCTTC

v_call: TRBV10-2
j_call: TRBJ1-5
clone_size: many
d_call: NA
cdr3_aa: CASSEDYQPQHF
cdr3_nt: TGCGCCAGCAGTGAGGACTATCAGCCCCAGCATTTT

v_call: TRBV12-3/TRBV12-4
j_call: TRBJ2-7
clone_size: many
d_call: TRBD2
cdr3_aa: CASSFTSGGTYEQYF
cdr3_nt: TGTGCCAGCAGCTTTACTAGCGGGGGAACCTACGAGCAGTACTTC

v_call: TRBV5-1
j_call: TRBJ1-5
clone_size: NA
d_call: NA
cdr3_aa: CASSLDGNSNQPQHF
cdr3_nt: TGCGCCAGCAGCTTGGACGGAAATAGCAATCAGCCCCAGCATTTT

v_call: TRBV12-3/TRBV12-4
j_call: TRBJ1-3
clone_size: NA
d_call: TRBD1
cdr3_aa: CASSARHRGIRYDSGNTIYF
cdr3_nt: TGTGCCAGCAGCGCACGCCACAGGGGAATCCGATACGACTCTGGAAACACCATATATTTT

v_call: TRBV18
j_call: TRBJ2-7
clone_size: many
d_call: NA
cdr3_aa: CASSPLVGSLAYEQYF
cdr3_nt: TGTGCCAGCTCACCTCTAGTGGGGTCCCTAGCCTACGAGCAGTACTTC

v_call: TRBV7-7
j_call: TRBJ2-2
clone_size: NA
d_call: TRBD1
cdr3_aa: CASRPDRDTGELFF
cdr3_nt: TGTGCTAGCAGGCCTGACAGGGACACCGGGGAGCTGTTTTTT

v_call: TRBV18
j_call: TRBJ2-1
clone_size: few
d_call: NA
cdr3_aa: CASSPPGLSGNEQFF
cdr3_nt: TGTGCCAGCTCACCACCGGGACTGTCTGGCAATGAGCAGTTCTTC

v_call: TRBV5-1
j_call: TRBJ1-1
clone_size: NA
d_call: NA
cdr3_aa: CASSFLPSRWAGRQVEAFF
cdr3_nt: TGCGCCAGCAGCTTCCTACCCAGCCGGTGGGCAGGGAGGCAGGTTGAAGCTTTCTTT

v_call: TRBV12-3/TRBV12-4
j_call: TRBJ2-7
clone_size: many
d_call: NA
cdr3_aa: CASSLLGVGVQYF
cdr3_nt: TGTGCCAGCTCCCTGCTGGGGGTGGGTGTGCAGTACTTC

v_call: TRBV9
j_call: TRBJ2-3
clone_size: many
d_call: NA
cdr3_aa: CASSVSTAGGQYF
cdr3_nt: TGTGCCAGCAGCGTATCCACTGCAGGCGGGCAGTATTTT

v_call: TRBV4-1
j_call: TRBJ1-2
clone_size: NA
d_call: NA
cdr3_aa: CASSQVRGSGRYTF
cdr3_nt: TGCGCCAGCAGCCAAGTCCGGGGGTCTGGGCGCTACACCTTC

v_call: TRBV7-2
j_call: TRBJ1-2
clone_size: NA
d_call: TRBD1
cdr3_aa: CASSLNRGTVSLPIGYTF
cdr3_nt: TGTGCCAGCAGCTTAAACCGCGGGACAGTATCCCTTCCGATCGGCTACACCTTC

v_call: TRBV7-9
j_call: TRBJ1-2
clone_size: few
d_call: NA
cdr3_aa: CASSLERVGGYTF
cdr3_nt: TGTGCCAGCAGCTTAGAAAGGGTCGGAGGCTACACCTTC

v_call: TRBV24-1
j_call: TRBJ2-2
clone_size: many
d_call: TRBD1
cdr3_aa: CATSDPGTGFTGELFF
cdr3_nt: TGTGCCACCAGTGATCCCGGGACAGGATTCACCGGGGAGCTGTTTTTT

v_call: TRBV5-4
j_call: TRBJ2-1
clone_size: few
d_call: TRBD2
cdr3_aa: CASSSTLAGGRNEQFF
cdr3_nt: TGTGCCAGCAGCTCCACGCTAGCGGGGGGACGTAATGAGCAGTTCTTC

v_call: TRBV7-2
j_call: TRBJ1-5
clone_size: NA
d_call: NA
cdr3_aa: CASSFWGRPSQPQHF
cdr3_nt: TGTGCCAGCAGCTTCTGGGGACGGCCCAGTCAGCCCCAGCATTTT

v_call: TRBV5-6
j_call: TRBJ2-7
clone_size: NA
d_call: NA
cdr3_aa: CASSPRPSSYEQYF
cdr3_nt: TGTGCCAGCAGCCCCAGGCCGAGCTCCTACGAGCAGTACTTC

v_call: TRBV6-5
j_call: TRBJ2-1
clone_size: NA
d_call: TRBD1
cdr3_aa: CASSYAGTGHNEQFF
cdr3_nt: TGTGCCAGCAGTTACGCGGGGACAGGGCACAATGAGCAGTTCTTC

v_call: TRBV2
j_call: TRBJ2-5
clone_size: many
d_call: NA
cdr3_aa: CASSENRGETQYF
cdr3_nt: TGTGCCAGCAGTGAAAATCGGGGCGAGACCCAGTACTTC

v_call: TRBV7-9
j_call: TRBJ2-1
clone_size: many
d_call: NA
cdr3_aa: CASSLYGREVEQFF
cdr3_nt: TGTGCCAGCAGCTTATATGGTCGCGAGGTTGAGCAGTTCTTC

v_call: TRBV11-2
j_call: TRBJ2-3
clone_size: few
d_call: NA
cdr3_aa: CASSFSRGGTDTQYF
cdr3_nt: TGTGCCAGCAGCTTCTCCAGGGGGGGCACAGATACGCAGTATTTT

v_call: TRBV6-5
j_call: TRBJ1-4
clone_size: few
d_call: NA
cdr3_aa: CASSYKVGEKLFF
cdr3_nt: TGTGCCAGCAGTTACAAGGTTGGCGAAAAACTGTTTTTT

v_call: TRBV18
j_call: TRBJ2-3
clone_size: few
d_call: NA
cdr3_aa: CASSPMDVADTQYF
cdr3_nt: TGTGCCAGCTCACCAATGGACGTGGCAGATACGCAGTATTTT

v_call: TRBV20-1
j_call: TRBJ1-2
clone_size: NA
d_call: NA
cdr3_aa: CSARDLQRYGYTF
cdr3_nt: TGCAGTGCTAGAGATCTCCAGCGCTATGGCTACACCTTC

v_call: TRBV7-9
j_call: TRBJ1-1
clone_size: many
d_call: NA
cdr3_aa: CASSTGRTEAFF
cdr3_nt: TGTGCCAGCAGCACGGGGAGGACTGAAGCTTTCTTT

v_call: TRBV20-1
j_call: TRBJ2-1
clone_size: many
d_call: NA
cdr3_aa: CSATPSVKNEQFF
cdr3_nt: TGCAGTGCCACCCCGAGTGTTAAGAATGAGCAGTTCTTC

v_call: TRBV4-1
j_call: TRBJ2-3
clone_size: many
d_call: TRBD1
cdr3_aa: CASSQDDRGTDTQYF
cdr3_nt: TGCGCCAGCAGCCAAGATGACAGGGGCACAGATACGCAGTATTTT

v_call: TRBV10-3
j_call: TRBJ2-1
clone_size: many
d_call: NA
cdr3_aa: CAISEGRSGWFF
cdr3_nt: TGTGCCATCAGTGAGGGACGGTCCGGGTGGTTCTTC

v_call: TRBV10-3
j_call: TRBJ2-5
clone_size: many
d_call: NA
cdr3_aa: CAISGGRDGALETQYF
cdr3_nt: TGTGCCATCAGCGGAGGCAGGGATGGGGCTTTGGAGACCCAGTACTTC

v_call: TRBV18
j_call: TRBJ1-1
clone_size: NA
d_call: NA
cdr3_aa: CASSPQHTEAFF
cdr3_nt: TGTGCCAGCTCACCACAACACACTGAAGCTTTCTTT

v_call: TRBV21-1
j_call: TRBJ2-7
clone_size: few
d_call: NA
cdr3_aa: CASTPGQFISYEQYF
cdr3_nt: TGTGCCAGCACCCCGGGACAGTTTATCTCCTACGAGCAGTACTTC

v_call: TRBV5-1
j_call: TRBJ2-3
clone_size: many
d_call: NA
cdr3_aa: CASSLPGGTYTDTQYF
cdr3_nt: TGCGCCAGCAGCTTACCCGGGGGAACCTACACAGATACGCAGTATTTT

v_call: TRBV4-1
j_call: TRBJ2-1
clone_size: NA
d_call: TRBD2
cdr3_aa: CASSQELAGLSEQFF
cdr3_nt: TGCGCCAGCAGCCAAGAACTAGCGGGGCTCTCGGAGCAGTTCTTC

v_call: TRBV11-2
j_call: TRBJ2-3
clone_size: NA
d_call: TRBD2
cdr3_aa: CASSPLRGGGADTQYF
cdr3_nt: TGTGCCAGCAGCCCCCTGCGCGGGGGGGGGGCAGATACGCAGTATTTT

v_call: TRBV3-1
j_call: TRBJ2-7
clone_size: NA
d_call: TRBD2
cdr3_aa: CASSQALAGSYEQYF
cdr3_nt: TGTGCCAGCAGCCAAGCCCTAGCGGGGTCCTACGAGCAGTACTTC

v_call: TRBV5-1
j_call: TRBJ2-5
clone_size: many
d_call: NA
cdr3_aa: CASSFEGAETQYF
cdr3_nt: TGCGCCAGCAGCTTTGAGGGCGCGGAGACCCAGTACTTC

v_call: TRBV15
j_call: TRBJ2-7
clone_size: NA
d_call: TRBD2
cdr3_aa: CATSRDRSGGYSYEQYF
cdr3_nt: TGTGCCACCAGCAGAGACCGGAGCGGGGGGTACTCCTACGAGCAGTACTTC

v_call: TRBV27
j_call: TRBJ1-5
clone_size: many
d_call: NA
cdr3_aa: CASSLSYSNQPQHF
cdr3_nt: TGTGCCAGCAGTTTATCCTATAGCAATCAGCCCCAGCATTTT

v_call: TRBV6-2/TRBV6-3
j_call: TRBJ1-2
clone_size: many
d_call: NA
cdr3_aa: CASSYSTWYYGYTF
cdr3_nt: TGTGCCAGCAGTTACTCGACTTGGTATTATGGCTACACCTTC

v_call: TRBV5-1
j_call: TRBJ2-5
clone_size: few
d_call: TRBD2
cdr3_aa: CASSLLAGDQETQYF
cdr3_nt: TGCGCCAGCAGCTTGCTAGCGGGGGATCAAGAGACCCAGTACTTC

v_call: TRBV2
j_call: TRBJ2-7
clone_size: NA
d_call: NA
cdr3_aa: CASRPTSGEQYF
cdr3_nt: TGTGCCAGTCGGCCTACGTCGGGAGAGCAGTACTTC

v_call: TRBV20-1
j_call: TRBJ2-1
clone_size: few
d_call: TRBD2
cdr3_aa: CSARTSGGAGSSYNEQFF
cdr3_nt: TGCAGTGCTAGGACTAGCGGGGGGGCCGGTAGCTCCTACAATGAGCAGTTCTTC

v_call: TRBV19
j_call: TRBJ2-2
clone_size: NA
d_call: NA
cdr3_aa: CASKGRQASFGTGELFF
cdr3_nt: TGTGCCAGTAAGGGGAGGCAGGCCAGCTTTGGGACCGGGGAGCTGTTTTTT

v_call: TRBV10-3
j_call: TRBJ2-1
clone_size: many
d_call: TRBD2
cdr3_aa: CAIRAGNNEQFF
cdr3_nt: TGTGCCATCCGAGCGGGGAACAATGAGCAGTTCTTC

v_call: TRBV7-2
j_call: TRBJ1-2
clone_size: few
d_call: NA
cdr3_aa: CASSSVSEYGYTF
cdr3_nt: TGTGCCAGCAGCTCCGTTTCCGAGTATGGCTACACCTTC

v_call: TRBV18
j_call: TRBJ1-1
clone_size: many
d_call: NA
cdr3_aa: CASSPLARDTEAFF
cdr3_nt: TGTGCCAGCTCACCACTGGCCAGGGACACTGAAGCTTTCTTT

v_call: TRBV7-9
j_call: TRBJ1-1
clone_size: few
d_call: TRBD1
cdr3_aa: CATMGQVNTEAFF
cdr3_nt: TGTGCCACTATGGGACAGGTGAACACTGAAGCTTTCTTT

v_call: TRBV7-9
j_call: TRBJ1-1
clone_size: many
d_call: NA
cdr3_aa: CASSFAGTEAFF
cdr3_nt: TGTGCCAGCAGCTTCGCGGGGACTGAAGCTTTCTTT

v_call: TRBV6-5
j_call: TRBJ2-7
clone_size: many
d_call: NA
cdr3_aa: CASSYRFIGTASYEQYF
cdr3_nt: TGTGCCAGCAGTTACCGGTTTATTGGGACTGCTTCCTACGAGCAGTACTTC

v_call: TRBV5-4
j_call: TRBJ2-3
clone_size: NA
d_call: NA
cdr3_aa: CASSLATRTDTQYF
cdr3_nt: TGTGCCAGCAGCTTGGCCACGCGCACAGATACGCAGTATTTT

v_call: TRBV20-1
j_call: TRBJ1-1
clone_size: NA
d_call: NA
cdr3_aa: CSARVRETEAFF
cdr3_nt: TGCAGTGCTAGAGTGCGGGAAACTGAAGCTTTCTTT